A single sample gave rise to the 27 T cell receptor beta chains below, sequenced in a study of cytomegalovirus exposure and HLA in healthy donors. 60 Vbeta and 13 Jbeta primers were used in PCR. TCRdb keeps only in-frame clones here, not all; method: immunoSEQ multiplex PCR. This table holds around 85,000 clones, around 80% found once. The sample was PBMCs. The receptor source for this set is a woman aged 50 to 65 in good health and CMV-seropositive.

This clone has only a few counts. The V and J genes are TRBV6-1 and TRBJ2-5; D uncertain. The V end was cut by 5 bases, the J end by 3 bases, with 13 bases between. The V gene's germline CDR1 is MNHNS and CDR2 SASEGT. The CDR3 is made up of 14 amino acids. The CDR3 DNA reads TGTGCCAGCAGTTCCCCCAGAGGTGAAGAGACCCAGTACTTC. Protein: CASSSPRGEETQYF.

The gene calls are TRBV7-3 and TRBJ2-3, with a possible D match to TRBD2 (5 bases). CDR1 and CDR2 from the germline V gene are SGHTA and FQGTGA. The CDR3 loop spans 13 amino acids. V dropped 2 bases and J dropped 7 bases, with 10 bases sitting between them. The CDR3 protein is CASSLEDLNTQYF. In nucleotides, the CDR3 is TGTGCCAGCAGCTTAGAGGACTTGAATACGCAGTATTTT.

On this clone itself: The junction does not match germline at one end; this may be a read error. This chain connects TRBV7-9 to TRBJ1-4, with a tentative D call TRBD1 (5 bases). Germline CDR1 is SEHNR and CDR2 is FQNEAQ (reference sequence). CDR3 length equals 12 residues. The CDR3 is CSSRLNGGKLFF. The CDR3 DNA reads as TGTTCCAGCCGGTTGAATGGGGGGAAACTGTTTTTT.

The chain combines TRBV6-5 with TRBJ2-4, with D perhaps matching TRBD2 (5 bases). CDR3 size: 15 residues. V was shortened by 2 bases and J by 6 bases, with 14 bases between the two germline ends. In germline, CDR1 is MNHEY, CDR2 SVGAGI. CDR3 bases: TGTGCCAGCAGTTACAGTGGAGGCACTGGAAACATTCAGTACTTC. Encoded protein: CASSYSGGTGNIQYF.

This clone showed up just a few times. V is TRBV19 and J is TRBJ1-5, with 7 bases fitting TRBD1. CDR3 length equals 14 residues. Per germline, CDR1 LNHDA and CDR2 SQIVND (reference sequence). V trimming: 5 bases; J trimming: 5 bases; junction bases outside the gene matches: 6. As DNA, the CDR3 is TGTGCCAGTAGTGACAGGGCTTGGGATCAGCCCCAGCATTTT. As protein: CASSDRAWDQPQHF.

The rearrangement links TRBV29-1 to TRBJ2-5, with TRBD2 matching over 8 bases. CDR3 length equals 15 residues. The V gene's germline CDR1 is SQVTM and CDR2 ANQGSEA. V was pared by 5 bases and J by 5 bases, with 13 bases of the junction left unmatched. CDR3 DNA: TGCAGCGTTAGAGTTCCGGGGGGGCGCTTGGAGACCCAGTACTTC. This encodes CSVRVPGGRLETQYF.

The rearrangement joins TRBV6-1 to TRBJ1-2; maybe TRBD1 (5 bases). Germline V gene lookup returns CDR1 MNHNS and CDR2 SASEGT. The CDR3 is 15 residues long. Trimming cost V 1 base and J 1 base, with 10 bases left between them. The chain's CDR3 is CASSEGQSLNYGYTF. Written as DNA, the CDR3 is TGTGCCAGCAGTGAAGGACAGTCCCTTAACTATGGCTACACCTTC.

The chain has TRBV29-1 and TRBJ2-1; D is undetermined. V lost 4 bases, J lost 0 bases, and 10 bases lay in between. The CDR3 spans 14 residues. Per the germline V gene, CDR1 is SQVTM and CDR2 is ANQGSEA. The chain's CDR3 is CSVVPRGSYNEQFF. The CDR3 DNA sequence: TGCAGCGTTGTCCCCCGCGGCTCCTACAATGAGCAGTTCTTC.

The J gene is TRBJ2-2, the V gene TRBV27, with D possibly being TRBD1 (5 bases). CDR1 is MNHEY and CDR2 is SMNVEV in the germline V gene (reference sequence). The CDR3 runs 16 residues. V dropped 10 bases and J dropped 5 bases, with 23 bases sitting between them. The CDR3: CATSAQIQGSTGELFF. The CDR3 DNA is TGTGCCACCTCTGCCCAGATCCAGGGTTCAACCGGGGAGCTGTTTTTT.

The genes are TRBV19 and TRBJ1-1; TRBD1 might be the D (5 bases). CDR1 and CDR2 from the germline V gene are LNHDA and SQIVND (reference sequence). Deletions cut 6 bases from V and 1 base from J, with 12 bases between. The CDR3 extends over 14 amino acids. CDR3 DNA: TGTGCCAGTAGAAGGGGAGGGAAGAACACTGAAGCTTTCTTT. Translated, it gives CASRRGGKNTEAFF.

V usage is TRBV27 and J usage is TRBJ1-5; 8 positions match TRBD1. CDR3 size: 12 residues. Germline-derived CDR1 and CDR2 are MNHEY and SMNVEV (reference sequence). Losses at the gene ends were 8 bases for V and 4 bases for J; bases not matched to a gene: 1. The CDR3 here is CASQGANQPQHF. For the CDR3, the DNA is TGTGCCAGCCAGGGGGCAAATCAGCCCCAGCATTTT.

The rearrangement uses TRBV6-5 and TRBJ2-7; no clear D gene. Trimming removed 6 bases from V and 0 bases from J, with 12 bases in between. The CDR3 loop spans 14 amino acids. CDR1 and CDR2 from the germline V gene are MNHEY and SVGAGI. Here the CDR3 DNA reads TGTGCCAGCAGGCCTGACTTTAGCTCCTACGAGCAGTACGTC. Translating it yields CASRPDFSSYEQYV.

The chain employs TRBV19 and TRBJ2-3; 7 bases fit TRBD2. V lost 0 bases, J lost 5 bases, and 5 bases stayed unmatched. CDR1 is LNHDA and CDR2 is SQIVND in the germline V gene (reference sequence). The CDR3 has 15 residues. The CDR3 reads CASSIDMTGGDTQYF. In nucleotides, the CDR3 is TGTGCCAGTAGTATAGACATGACGGGAGGAGATACGCAGTATTTT.

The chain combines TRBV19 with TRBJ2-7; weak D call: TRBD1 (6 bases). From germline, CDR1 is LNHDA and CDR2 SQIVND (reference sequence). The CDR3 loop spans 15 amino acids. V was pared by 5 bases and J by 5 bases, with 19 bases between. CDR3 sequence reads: CASSASWGPRDEQYF. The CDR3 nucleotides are TGTGCCAGTAGTGCCTCCTGGGGGCCTCGGGACGAGCAGTACTTC.

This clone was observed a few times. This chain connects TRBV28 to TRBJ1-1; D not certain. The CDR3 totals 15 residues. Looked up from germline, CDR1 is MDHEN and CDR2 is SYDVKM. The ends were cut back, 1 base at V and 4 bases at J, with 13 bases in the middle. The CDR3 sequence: CASSLSEGGVTEAFF. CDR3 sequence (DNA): TGTGCCAGCAGTTTATCTGAGGGAGGAGTCACTGAAGCTTTCTTT.

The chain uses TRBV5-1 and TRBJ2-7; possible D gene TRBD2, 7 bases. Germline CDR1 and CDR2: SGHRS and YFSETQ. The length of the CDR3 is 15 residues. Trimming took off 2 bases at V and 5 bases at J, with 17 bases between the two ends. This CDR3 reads CASSFFGGGLDEQYF. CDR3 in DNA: TGCGCCAGCAGCTTCTTTGGGGGGGGGCTGGACGAGCAGTACTTC.

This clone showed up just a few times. For the CDR3, the DNA is TGTGCCAGCTCACCCCCAAAAGGACAGGGGGCCTACGAGCAGTACTTC. It translates to CASSPPKGQGAYEQYF. The V and J genes are TRBV18 and TRBJ2-7, with 10 bases lining up with TRBD1. The germline CDR1 and CDR2 sequences are KGHSH and LQKENI. The CDR3 totals 16 residues. With 3 bases clipped from V and 2 bases from J, the junction kept 7 bases outside the gene matches.

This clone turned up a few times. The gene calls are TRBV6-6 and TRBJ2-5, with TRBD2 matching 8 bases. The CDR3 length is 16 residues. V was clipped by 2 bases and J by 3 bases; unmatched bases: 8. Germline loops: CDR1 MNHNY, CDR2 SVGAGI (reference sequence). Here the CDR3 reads CASSYAGAGGEETQYF. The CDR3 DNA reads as TGTGCCAGCAGTTACGCCGGGGCGGGGGGCGAAGAGACCCAGTACTTC.

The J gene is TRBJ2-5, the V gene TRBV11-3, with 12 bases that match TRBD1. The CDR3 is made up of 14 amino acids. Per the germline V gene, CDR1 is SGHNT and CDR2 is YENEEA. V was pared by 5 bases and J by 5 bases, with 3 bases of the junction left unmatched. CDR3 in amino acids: CASSPGQGAETQYF. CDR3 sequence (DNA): TGTGCCAGCAGCCCGGGACAGGGGGCGGAGACCCAGTACTTC.

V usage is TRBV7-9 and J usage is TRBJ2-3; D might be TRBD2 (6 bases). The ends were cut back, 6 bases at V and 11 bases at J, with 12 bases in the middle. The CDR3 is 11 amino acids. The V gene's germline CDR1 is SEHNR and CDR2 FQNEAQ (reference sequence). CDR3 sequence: CASRQGTLQYF. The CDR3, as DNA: TGTGCCAGCAGACAAGGGACTCTGCAGTATTTT.

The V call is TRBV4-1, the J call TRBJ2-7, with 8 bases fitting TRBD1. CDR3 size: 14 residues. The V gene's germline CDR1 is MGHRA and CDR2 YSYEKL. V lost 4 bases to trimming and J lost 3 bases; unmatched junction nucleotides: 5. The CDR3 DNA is TGCGCCAGCAGCCCGACAGGGGTTTTCTACGAGCAGTACTTC. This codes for CASSPTGVFYEQYF.

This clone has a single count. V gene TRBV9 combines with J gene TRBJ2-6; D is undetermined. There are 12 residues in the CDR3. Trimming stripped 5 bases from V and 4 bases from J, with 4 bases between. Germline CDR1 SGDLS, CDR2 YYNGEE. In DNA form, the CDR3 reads TGTGCCAGCAGTTCGGGGGCCAACGTCCTGACTTTC. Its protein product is CASSSGANVLTF.

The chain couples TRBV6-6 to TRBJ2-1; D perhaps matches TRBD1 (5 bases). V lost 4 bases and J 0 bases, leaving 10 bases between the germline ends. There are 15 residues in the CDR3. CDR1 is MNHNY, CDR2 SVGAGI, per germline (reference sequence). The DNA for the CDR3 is TGTGCCAGCAGTTCCAGGGCCAACTCCTACAATGAGCAGTTCTTC. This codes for CASSSRANSYNEQFF.

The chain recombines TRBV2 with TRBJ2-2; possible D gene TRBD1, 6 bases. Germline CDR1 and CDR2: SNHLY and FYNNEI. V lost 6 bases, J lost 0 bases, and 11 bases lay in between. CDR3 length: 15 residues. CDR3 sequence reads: CASRLDSANTGELFF. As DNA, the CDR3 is TGTGCCAGCAGGCTGGACAGCGCGAACACCGGGGAGCTGTTTTTT.

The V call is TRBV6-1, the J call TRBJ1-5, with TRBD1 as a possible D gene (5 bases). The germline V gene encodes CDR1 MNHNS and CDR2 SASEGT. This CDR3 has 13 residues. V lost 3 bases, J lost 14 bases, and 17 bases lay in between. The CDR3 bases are TGTGCCAGCAGTGACCTAATGGGGGGGGAAAAGCATTTT. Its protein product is CASSDLMGGEKHF.

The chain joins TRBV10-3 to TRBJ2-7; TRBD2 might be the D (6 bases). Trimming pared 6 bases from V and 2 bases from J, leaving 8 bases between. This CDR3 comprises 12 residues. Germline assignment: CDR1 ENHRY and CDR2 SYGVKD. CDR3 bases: TGTGCCATCAGCCGGACTACCTACGAGCAGTACTTC. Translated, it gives CAISRTTYEQYF.

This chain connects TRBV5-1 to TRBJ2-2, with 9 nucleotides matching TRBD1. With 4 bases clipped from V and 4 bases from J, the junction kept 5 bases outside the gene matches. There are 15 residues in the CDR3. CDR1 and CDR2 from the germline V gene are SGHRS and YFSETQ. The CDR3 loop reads CASSIPGQGTGELFF. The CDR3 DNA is TGCGCCAGCAGCATCCCGGGACAGGGCACCGGGGAGCTGTTTTTT.